Sequencing of this T cell receptor beta chain was carried out in a study of T-cell reconstitution after alpha-beta-depleted transplantation in children. This clonotype was counted ten times or more. Germline assignment: CDR1 ENHRY and CDR2 SYGVKD. The CDR3 covers 15 residues. V shed 6 bases, J shed 1 base, and the junction held 7 bases outside the gene matches. Researchers prepared the TCRbeta library using unique molecular identifiers, the study reports. From the PCR reads, TCRdb called clonotypes with MiXCR, one entry per CDR3 protein. The data show hundreds of thousands of distinct CDR3 sequences, with roughly 33% seen just once and 2% to 2.5% held by the top ten.

Source: PBMCs from the stem cell graft donor, taken from the stem cell graft. The TCR comes from a human donor who donated a stem cell graft to a child with aplastic anemia. The chain joins TRBV10-3 to TRBJ2-7; 9 bases are a match to TRBD1. The CDR3 reads CAISADRGQSYEQYV. The CDR3 coding sequence is TGTGCCATCAGCGCGGACAGGGGCCAGTCCTACGAGCAGTACGTC.